These 20 T cell receptor beta chains were all obtained from the same sample, sequenced in a study of shared clonotypes between healthy human individuals. Profiling relied on immunoSEQ multiplex PCR, and the TCRdb table lists in-frame clones only, not all of them. The data show under 850,000 clones, roughly two thirds seen once. Sequencing input: memory CD4+ T cells sorted from blood. Described subset: CD45RA-negative fraction. The receptors shown here come from a woman aged 25 to 45 in good health.

The V call is TRBV19, the J call TRBJ2-7; 7 nucleotides agree with TRBD2. Per the germline V gene, CDR1 is LNHDA and CDR2 is SQIVND (reference sequence). CDR3 length equals 13 residues. J was trimmed by 5 bases and V by 1 base; bases with no gene match: 2. CDR3 residues: CASSIGLADEQYF. The CDR3 nucleotides read TGTGCCAGTAGTATAGGACTAGCAGACGAGCAGTACTTC.

This chain uses TRBV30 with TRBJ1-4, with D unresolved. Between the trimmed V and J ends, which lost 2 bases and 6 bases, there was a span of 4 bases. CDR3 length: 11 amino acids. From germline, CDR1 is GTSNPN and CDR2 SVGIG (reference sequence). CDR3 residues: CAWSQHEKLFF. CDR3 bases: TGTGCCTGGAGTCAACATGAAAAACTGTTTTTT.

The V call is TRBV6-5, the J call TRBJ2-5; D is unclear. The end of the DNA is better explained by TRBJ2-7, so the J call may be wrong. This CDR3 has 15 amino acids. Germline values: CDR1 MNHEY, CDR2 SVGAGI. The CDR3 nucleotides are TGTGCCAGCAGTTACTCTGCGATCAGCTCCTACGAGCAGTACTTC. This translates into CASSYSAISSYEQYF.

V and J are TRBV7-8 and TRBJ2-7, with D possibly being TRBD2 (5 bases). The CDR3 has 16 residues. V lost 2 bases and J lost 0, with 14 bases in between. The V gene's germline CDR1 is SGHVS and CDR2 FQNEAQ. The CDR3 here is CASSLNGIRASYEQYF. In nucleotides, the CDR3 is TGTGCCAGCAGCTTAAACGGGATAAGAGCCTCCTACGAGCAGTACTTC.

V usage is TRBV7-6 and J usage is TRBJ2-3; unclear D gene. The length of the CDR3 is 14 residues. V was clipped by 5 bases and J by 2 bases, with 11 bases between them. The V gene's germline CDR1 is SGHVS and CDR2 FNYEAQ. The CDR3 sequence: CASSELKNTDTQYF. As DNA, the CDR3 is TGTGCCAGCAGCGAACTAAAAAACACAGATACGCAGTATTTT. Full variable domain (outside the CDR3, taken from reference TRBV7-6 and TRBJ2-3): GAGVSQSPRYKVTKRGQDVALRCDPISGHVSLYWYRQALGQGPEFLTYFNYEAQQDKSGLPNDRFSAERPEGSISTLTIQRTEQRDSAMYRCASSELKNTDTQYFGPGTRLTVL.

The CDR3 spells CASSANSGRFNEQFF. CDR3 sequence (DNA): TGTGCCAGCAGTGCTAATAGCGGGAGGTTTAATGAGCAGTTCTTC. The V call is TRBV2, the J call TRBJ2-1, with 10 bases fitting TRBD2. Germline lookup yields CDR1 SNHLY and CDR2 FYNNEI. With 4 bases clipped from V and 7 bases from J, the junction kept 7 bases outside the gene matches. The CDR3 has 15 amino acids.

Worth noting for this clone: Mismatch with germline at one junction end may stem from a read error. The chain uses TRBV5-1 and TRBJ1-4; perhaps TRBD1 as D (6 bases). Germline V CDR1 and CDR2: SGHRS, YFSETQ. The CDR3 is 15 residues long. The DNA for the CDR3 is TGCGCCACCAGCGGGGGGCTAACGACTAATGAAAAACTGTTTTTT. It translates to CATSGGLTTNEKLFF. Together with reference TRBV5-1 and TRBJ1-4, the CDR3 gives the full variable domain: KAGVTQTPRYLIKTRGQQVTLSCSPISGHRSVSWYQQTPGQGLQFLFEYFSETQRNKGNFPGRFSGRQFSNSRSEMNVSTLELGDSALYLCATSGGLTTNEKLFFGSGTQLSVL.

The chain uses TRBV11-1 and TRBJ1-3; 7 bases line up with TRBD1. Germline CDR1 SGHAT, CDR2 FQDESV (reference sequence). V lost 4 bases to trimming and J lost 8 bases; unmatched junction nucleotides: 5. The CDR3 covers 13 residues. The DNA for the CDR3 is TGTGCCAGCAGCTCGACAGGGCAAGACACCATATATTTT. Amino acid sequence: CASSSTGQDTIYF.

This clone was seen a handful of times. This sequence joins TRBV7-2 and TRBJ1-2; D possibly corresponds to TRBD1 (5 bases). This CDR3 has 15 residues. Germline CDR1 is SGHTA and CDR2 is FQGNSA. Between the trimmed V and J ends, which lost 7 bases and 2 bases, there was a span of 17 bases. This chain's CDR3 is CASTKPQGLNYGYTF. The CDR3 DNA is TGTGCCAGCACCAAACCTCAGGGATTAAACTATGGCTACACCTTC.

The V call is TRBV7-6, the J call TRBJ2-2, with D maybe TRBD2 (5 bases). The CDR3 spans 12 residues. Germline assignment: CDR1 SGHVS and CDR2 FNYEAQ. Trimming took 7 bases from V and 6 from J, leaving 9 bases between them. The CDR3 sequence is CASKGDAGELFF. Written as DNA, the CDR3 is TGTGCCAGCAAGGGAGATGCCGGGGAGCTGTTTTTT.

The chain links TRBV5-1 to TRBJ2-7; D perhaps matches TRBD2 (5 bases). CDR3 length: 14 amino acids. From germline, CDR1 is SGHRS and CDR2 YFSETQ. Between the trimmed V and J ends, which lost 4 bases and 4 bases, there was a span of 15 bases. The chain's CDR3 is CASSPQEGGYEQYF. In DNA, the CDR3 is TGCGCCAGCAGCCCCCAAGAGGGCGGTTACGAGCAGTACTTC. Full variable domain (missing parts from reference TRBV5-1 and TRBJ2-7): KAGVTQTPRYLIKTRGQQVTLSCSPISGHRSVSWYQQTPGQGLQFLFEYFSETQRNKGNFPGRFSGRQFSNSRSEMNVSTLELGDSALYLCASSPQEGGYEQYFGPGTRLTVT.

V gene TRBV5-1 combines with J gene TRBJ2-1, with a tentative D call TRBD2 (6 bases). From germline, CDR1 is SGHRS and CDR2 YFSETQ. The CDR3 is made up of 17 amino acids. V was shortened by 0 bases and J by 7 bases, with 20 bases between the two germline ends. CDR3 protein: CASSLGSFGEVGNEQFF. As DNA, the CDR3 is TGCGCCAGCAGCTTGGGGAGCTTTGGGGAGGTGGGGAATGAGCAGTTCTTC.

This sequence joins TRBV18 and TRBJ2-5, with a possible D match to TRBD1 (6 bases). Per the germline V gene, CDR1 is KGHSH and CDR2 is LQKENI. CDR3 length: 15 amino acids. Deletions cut 2 bases from V and 4 bases from J, with 14 bases between. The CDR3 DNA is TGTGCCAGCTCACCAAAAGGACAGAGCGGAGAGACCCAGTACTTC. Its translation is CASSPKGQSGETQYF.

This clone was seen once. The CDR3 coding sequence is TGTGCCAGCAGCAGGACTCCTAGCGGAGCGAACACCGGGGAGCTGTTTTTT. Protein product: CASSRTPSGANTGELFF. The chain couples TRBV21-1 to TRBJ2-2; TRBD2, the table's D call, was not compared with the DNA. TRBV21-1 counts as a pseudogene. The CDR3 sequence is 17 residues long.

The V and J genes are TRBV12-2 and TRBJ2-1; the tabulated D call, TRBD2, remains unverified against the DNA. TRBV12-2 is a listed pseudogene. This CDR3 is 19 amino acids long. The CDR3 DNA reads TGTGCAAGTCGCTTCCCGGGACTAGCGGGAGTCTACGCCTACAATGAGCAGTTCTTC. Amino acids: CASRFPGLAGVYAYNEQFF.

This chain links TRBV29-1 with TRBJ1-4; TRBD1 agrees at 9 bases. The V gene's germline CDR1 is SQVTM and CDR2 ANQGSEA. V lost 4 bases, J lost 6 bases, and 3 bases stayed unmatched. The CDR3 sequence is 13 residues long. CDR3 nucleotide sequence: TGCAGCGTTGCACAGGGGGCCGATGAAAAACTGTTTTTT. Protein product: CSVAQGADEKLFF. Combining the CDR3 with reference TRBV29-1 and TRBJ1-4 gives the whole variable domain SAVISQKPSRDICQRGTSLTIQCQVDSQVTMMFWYRQQPGQSLTLIATANQGSEATYESGFVIDKFPISRPNLTFSTLTVSNMSPEDSSIYLCSVAQGADEKLFFGSGTQLSVL.

The gene calls are TRBV5-4 and TRBJ2-5, with TRBD2 matching 10 bases. This CDR3 has 15 amino acids. Germline V lookup: CDR1 SGHNT, CDR2 YYREEE (reference sequence). Germline trimming cut 2 bases from V and 5 bases from J; bases unmatched to any gene: 6. The CDR3 sequence: CASSFTSGILETQYF. CDR3 bases: TGTGCCAGCAGCTTCACTAGCGGGATTTTGGAGACCCAGTACTTC.

Only a few counts were recorded for this clone. The gene calls are TRBV28 and TRBJ1-4; TRBD1 is a possible D gene (6 bases). The germline gives CDR1 MDHEN, CDR2 SYDVKM. The CDR3 is 17 residues long. Trimming removed 3 bases at V and 0 bases at J, with 14 bases between. CDR3 in amino acids: CASSFAGDYSTNEKLFF. The DNA of the CDR3 is TGTGCCAGCAGTTTTGCAGGGGACTATTCAACTAATGAAAAACTGTTTTTT.

The gene calls are TRBV5-8 and TRBJ2-7; 10 bases are shared with TRBD2. This CDR3 region has 17 residues. Per germline, CDR1 SGHTS and CDR2 YDEGEE. Unmatched junction bases numbered 10, after V lost 0 bases and J lost 4 bases. Written as DNA, the CDR3 is TGTGCCAGCAGCTTGGCCCATGGTCTAGCGGGGGATTACGAGCAGTACTTC. Encoded protein: CASSLAHGLAGDYEQYF.

The chain is built from TRBV21-1 and TRBJ1-2; TRBD1, as called in the table, went unchecked against the DNA. TRBV21-1 is a listed pseudogene. There are 12 residues in the CDR3. CDR3 coding DNA: TGTGCCAGCAGAAGGACAGTGGATGGCTACACCTTC. Translation gives CASRRTVDGYTF.